This T cell receptor beta chain was observed in a study of OX40 agonist ivuxolimab in advanced cancers. Regarding the study as a whole: At doses 0.1 to 3.0 mg/kg, CD4+ and CD8+ clones expanded.

On this clone: Its antigen is still unknown.

Assay: immunoSEQ multiplex PCR; the TCRdb copy retains only in-frame clones and omits some. The sample yields just over 70,000 clones, roughly 84% seen once. The CDR3 extends over 13 amino acids. CDR1 is SGDLS and CDR2 is YYNGEE in the germline V gene. Trimming removed 6 bases at V and 5 bases at J, with 14 bases between. The sequencing used CD4+ or CD8+ T cells sorted from blood, collected in a trial of the OX40 agonist ivuxolimab. The chain is built from TRBV9 and TRBJ1-1; possible D gene TRBD1, 5 bases. The source is an adult with an advanced solid tumor such as melanoma, head and neck, liver or kidney cancer. The DNA of the CDR3 is TGTGCCAGCAATACCCAGGGAGGAACTGAAGCTTTCTTT. This sequence encodes CASNTQGGTEAFF.